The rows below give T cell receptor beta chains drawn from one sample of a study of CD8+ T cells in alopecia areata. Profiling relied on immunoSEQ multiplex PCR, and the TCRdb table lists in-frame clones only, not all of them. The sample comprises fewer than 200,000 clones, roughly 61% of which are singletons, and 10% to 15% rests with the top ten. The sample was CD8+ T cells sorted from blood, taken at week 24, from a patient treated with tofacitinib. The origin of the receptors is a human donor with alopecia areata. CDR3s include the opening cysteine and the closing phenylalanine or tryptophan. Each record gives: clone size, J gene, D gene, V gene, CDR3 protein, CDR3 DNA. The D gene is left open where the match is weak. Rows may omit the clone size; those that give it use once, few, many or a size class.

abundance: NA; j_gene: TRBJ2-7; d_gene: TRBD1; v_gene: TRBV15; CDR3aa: CATSRTRTGYDREQYF; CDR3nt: TGTGCCACCAGCAGAACCCGGACAGGGTACGACCGCGAGCAGTACTTC
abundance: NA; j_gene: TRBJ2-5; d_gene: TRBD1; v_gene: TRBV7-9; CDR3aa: CASSSDRGRETQYF; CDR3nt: TGTGCCAGCAGCTCGGACAGGGGGCGGGAGACCCAGTACTTC
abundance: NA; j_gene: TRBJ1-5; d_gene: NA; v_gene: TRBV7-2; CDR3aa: CASSLGYRTNQPQHF; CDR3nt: TGTGCCAGCAGCTTAGGGTACAGGACAAATCAGCCCCAGCATTTT
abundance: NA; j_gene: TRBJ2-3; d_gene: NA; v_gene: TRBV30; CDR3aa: CAWSSLEGGFTDTQYF; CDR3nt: TGTGCCTGGAGTTCCCTGGAGGGGGGGTTCACAGATACGCAGTATTTT
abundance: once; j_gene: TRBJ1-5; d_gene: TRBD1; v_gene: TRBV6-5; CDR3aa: CAITKQGAQPQHF; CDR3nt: TGTGCCATTACGAAACAGGGGGCTCAGCCCCAGCATTTT
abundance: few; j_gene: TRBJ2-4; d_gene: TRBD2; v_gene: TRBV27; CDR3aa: CASSRGDPSRNIQYF; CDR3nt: TGTGCCAGCAGCCGGGGGGATCCATCCAGGAACATTCAGTACTTC
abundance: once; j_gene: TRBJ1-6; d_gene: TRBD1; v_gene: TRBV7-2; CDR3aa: CASSAGGGSPLHF; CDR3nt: TGTGCCAGCTCGGCAGGGGGTGGGTCACCCCTCCACTTT
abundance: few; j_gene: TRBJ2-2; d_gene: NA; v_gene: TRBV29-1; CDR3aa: CSVVWGGGELFF; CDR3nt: TGCAGCGTTGTGTGGGGAGGCGGGGAGCTGTTTTTT
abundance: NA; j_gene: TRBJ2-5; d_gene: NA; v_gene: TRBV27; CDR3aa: CASSLMAPGLGQETQYF; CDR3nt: TGTGCCAGCAGTTTAATGGCTCCGGGGCTGGGGCAAGAGACCCAGTACTTC
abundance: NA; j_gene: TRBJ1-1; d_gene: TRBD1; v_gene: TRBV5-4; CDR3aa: CASSQGQGHTEAFF; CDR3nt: TGTGCCAGCAGCCAAGGACAGGGTCACACTGAAGCTTTCTTT
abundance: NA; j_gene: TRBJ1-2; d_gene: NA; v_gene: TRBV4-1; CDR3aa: CASSQEARGAYGYTF; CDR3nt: TGCGCCAGCAGCCAAGAAGCTCGTGGGGCCTATGGCTACACCTTC
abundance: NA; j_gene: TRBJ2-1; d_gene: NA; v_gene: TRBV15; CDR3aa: CATSRVWGGGGEQFF; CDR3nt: TGTGCCACCAGCAGAGTATGGGGAGGGGGCGGTGAGCAGTTCTTC
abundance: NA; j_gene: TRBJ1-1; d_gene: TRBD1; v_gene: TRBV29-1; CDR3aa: CSVLDRQAFF; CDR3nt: TGCAGCGTTTTGGACAGGCAAGCTTTCTTT
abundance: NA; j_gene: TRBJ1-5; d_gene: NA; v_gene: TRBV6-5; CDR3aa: CASSEPQHF; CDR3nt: TGTGCCAGCAGCGAGCCCCAGCATTTT
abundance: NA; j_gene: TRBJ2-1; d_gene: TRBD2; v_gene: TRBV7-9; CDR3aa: CASRGSGGPWDEQFF; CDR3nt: TGTGCCAGCAGAGGAAGCGGGGGGCCTTGGGATGAGCAGTTCTTC
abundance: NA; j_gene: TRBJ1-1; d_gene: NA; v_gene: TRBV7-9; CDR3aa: CASSSGTSGGAFF; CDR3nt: TGTGCCAGCAGCTCCGGGACATCAGGAGGAGCTTTCTTT
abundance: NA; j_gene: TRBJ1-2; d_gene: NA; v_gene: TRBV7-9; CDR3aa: CASRLTLGHRTYGYTF; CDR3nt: TGTGCCAGCAGACTGACCCTTGGACACCGGACCTATGGCTACACCTTC
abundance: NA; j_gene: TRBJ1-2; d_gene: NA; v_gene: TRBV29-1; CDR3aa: CSVGRTGEANYGYTF; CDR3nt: TGCAGCGTTGGGCGGACGGGAGAAGCTAACTATGGCTACACCTTC
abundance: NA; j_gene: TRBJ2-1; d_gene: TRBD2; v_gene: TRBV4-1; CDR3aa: CASSQSAERESYNEQFF; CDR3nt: TGCGCCAGCAGCCAAAGTGCGGAGCGGGAGTCCTACAATGAGCAGTTCTTC
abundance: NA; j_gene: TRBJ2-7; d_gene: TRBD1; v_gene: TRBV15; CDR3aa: CATSRDGSGQGGYEQYF; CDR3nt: TGTGCCACCAGCAGAGATGGTAGTGGACAGGGGGGCTACGAGCAGTACTTC
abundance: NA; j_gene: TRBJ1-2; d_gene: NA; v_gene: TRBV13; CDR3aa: CASSPGRGGYTF; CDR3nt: TGTGCCAGCAGCCCGGGACGCGGTGGCTACACCTTC
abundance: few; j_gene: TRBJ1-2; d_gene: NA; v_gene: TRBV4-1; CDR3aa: CASSQGGGYYGYTF; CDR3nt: TGCGCCAGCAGCCAAGGGGGGGGATACTATGGCTACACCTTC
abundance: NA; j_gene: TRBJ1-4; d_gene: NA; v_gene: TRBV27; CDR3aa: CASSPLGLAEREKLFF; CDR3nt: TGTGCCAGCAGTCCCCTTGGTCTGGCGGAACGAGAAAAACTGTTTTTT
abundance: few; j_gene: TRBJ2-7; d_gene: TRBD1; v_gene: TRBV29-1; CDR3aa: CSVPLTGGEQYF; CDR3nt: TGCAGCGTTCCCCTTACAGGGGGCGAGCAGTACTTC
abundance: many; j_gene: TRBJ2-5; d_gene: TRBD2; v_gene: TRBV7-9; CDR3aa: CASSPWASGNQETQYF; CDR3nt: TGTGCCAGCAGCCCGTGGGCTAGCGGGAACCAAGAGACCCAGTACTTC
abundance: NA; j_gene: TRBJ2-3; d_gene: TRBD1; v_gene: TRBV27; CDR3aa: CASSPGQGLSTDTQYF; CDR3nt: TGTGCCAGCAGTCCGGGACAGGGACTCAGCACAGATACGCAGTATTTT
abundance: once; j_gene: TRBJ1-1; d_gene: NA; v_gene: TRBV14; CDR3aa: CASSPPFLGVNTEAFF; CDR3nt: TGTGCCAGCAGCCCCCCGTTTCTTGGTGTGAACACTGAAGCTTTCTTT
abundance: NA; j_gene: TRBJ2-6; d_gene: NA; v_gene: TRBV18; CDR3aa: CASSPRQEMTGANVLTF; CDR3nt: TGTGCCAGCTCACCCCGACAGGAGATGACTGGGGCCAACGTCCTGACTTTC
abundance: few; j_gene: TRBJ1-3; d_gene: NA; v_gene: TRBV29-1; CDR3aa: CSVEDRRDSGNTIYF; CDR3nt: TGCAGCGTTGAAGATCGCAGGGACTCTGGAAACACCATATATTTT
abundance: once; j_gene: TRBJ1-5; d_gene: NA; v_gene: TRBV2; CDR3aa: CASNGHSTLPQHF; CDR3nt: TGTGCCAGCAACGGACACTCGACGTTGCCCCAGCATTTT
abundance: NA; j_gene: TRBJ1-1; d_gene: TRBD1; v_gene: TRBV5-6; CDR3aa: CASSLGDRGEWNTEAFF; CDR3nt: TGTGCCAGCAGCTTGGGGGACAGGGGAGAATGGAACACTGAAGCTTTCTTT
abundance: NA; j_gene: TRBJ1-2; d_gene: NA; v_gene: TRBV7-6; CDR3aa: CASSPDGGGYGYTF; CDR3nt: TGTGCCAGCAGCCCAGACGGGGGGGGCTATGGCTACACCTTC
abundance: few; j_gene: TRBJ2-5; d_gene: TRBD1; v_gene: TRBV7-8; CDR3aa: CASSFRDRKQETQYF; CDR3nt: TGTGCCAGCAGCTTCCGGGACAGGAAGCAAGAGACCCAGTACTTC
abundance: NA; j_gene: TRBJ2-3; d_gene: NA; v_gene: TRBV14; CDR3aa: CASSHQGFAQYF; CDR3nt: TGTGCCAGCAGCCACCAAGGGTTTGCGCAGTATTTT
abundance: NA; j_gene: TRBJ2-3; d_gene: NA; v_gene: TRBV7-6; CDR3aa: CASSLVQGADTQYF; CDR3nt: TGTGCCAGCAGCTTAGTACAGGGTGCAGATACGCAGTATTTT
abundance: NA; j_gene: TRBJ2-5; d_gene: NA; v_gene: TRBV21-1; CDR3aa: CASSASGLAGEEETQYF; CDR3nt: TGTGCCAGCAGCGCCTCGGGACTAGCGGGGGAGGAAGAGACCCAGTACTTC
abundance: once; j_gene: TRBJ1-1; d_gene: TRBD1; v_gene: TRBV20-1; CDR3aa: CGTGTHTEAFF; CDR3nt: TGCGGGACAGGAACCCACACTGAAGCTTTCTTT
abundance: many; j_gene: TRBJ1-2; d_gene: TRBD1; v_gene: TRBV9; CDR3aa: CASRQGGGYTF; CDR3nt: TGTGCCAGCAGACAGGGGGGCGGCTACACCTTC
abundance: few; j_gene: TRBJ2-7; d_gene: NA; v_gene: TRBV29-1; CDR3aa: CSVGDTPYEQYF; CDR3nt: TGCAGCGTTGGGGACACCCCCTACGAGCAGTACTTC
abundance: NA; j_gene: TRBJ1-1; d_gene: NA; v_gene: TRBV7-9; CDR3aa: CASSLVGGMNTEAFF; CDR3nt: TGTGCCAGCAGCTTAGTTGGGGGCATGAACACTGAAGCTTTCTTT
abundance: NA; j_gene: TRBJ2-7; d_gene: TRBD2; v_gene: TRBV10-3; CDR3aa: CAITGEGSYEQYF; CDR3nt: TGTGCCATCACTGGGGAGGGGTCCTACGAGCAGTACTTC
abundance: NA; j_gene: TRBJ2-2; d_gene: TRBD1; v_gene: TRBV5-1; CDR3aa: CASSGGQGTGELFF; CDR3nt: TGCGCCAGCAGCGGGGGACAGGGGACCGGGGAGCTGTTTTTT
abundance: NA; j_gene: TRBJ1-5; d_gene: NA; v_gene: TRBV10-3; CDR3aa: CAISESQLSNQPQHF; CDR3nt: TGTGCCATCAGTGAGTCGCAGCTTAGCAATCAGCCCCAGCATTTT
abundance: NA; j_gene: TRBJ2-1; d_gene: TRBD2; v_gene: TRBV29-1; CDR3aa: CRASSGDYNEQFF; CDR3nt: TGCAGAGCATCTAGCGGGGACTACAATGAGCAGTTCTTC
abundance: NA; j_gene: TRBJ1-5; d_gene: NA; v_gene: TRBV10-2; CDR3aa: CASSESIAGLGQPQHF; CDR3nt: TGCGCCAGCAGTGAGTCGATAGCAGGGTTGGGGCAGCCCCAGCATTTT
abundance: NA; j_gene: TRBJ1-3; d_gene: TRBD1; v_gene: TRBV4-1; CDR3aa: CASSDGTGAGNTIYF; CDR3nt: TGCGCCAGCAGCGACGGGACAGGGGCTGGAAACACCATATATTTT
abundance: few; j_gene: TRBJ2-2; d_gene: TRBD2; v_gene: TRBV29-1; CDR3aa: CSVGGGGEPGELFF; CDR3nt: TGCAGCGTTGGAGGCGGGGGGGAGCCCGGGGAGCTGTTTTTT
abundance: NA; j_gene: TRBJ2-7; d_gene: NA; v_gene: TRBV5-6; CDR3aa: CASSLGGLSYEQYF; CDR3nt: TGTGCCAGCAGCTTGGGGGGCCTTTCCTACGAGCAGTACTTC
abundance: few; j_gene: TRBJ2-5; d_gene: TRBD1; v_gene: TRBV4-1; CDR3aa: CASSLRGRETQYF; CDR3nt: TGCGCCAGCTCTCTCAGGGGGCGAGAGACCCAGTACTTC
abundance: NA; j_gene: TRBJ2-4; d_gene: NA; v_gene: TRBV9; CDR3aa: CASSGSMGLAKNIQYF; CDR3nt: TGTGCCAGCAGCGGTTCTATGGGTTTAGCCAAAAACATTCAGTACTTC
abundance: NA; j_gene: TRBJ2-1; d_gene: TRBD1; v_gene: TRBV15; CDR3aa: CATSRGRQGRYNEQFF; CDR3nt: TGTGCCACCAGCAGAGGACGACAGGGACGCTACAATGAGCAGTTCTTC
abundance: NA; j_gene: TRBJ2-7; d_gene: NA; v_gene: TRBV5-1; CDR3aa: CASSPGPLGSYEQYF; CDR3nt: TGCGCCAGCAGCCCTGGTCCCTTGGGCTCCTACGAGCAGTACTTC
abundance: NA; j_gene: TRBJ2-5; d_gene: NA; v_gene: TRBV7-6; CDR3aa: CASSLPKETQYF; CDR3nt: TGTGCCAGCAGCTTACCGAAAGAGACCCAGTACTTC
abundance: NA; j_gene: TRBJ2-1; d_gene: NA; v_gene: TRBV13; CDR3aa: CASSQAGNEGPNEQFF; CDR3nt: TGCGCCAGCAGCCAGGCCGGAAATGAGGGGCCTAATGAGCAGTTCTTC
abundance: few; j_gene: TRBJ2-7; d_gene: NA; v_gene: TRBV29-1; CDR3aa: CSVEGGGTDSYEQYF; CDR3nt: TGCAGCGTTGAAGGGGGTGGGACGGACTCCTACGAGCAGTACTTC
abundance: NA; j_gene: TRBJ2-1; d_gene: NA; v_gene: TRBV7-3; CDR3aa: CASSLTVREPYNEQFF; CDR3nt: TGTGCCAGCAGCTTAACGGTGCGAGAGCCATACAATGAGCAGTTCTTC
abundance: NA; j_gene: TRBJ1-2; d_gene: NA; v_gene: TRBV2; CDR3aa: CASSEARDTYYGYTF; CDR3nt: TGTGCCAGCAGTGAAGCGAGGGACACTTACTATGGCTACACCTTC